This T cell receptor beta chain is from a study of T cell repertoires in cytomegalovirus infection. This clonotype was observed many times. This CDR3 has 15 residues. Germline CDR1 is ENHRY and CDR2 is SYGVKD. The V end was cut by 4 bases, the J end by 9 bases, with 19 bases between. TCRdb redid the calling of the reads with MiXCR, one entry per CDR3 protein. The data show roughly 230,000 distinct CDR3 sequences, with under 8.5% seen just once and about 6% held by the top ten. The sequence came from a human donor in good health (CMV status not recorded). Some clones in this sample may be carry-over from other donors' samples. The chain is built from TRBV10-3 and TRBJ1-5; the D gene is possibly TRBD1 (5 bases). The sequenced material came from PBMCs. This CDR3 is CAISAETGVQGPQHF. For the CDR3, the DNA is TGTGCCATCAGTGCCGAGACGGGGGTTCAGGGGCCCCAGCATTTT.